The source of this TCR beta chain is a study of blood T cell repertoires in COVID-19. Turning to the study itself: The cDNA or gDNA used as material had been derived from T cells, B-cell-depleted T cells, or PBMCs.

The CDR3 loop spans 19 amino acids. The junction had 14 bases not matched to a gene; V was cut back by 3 bases and J by 4 bases. Germline CDR1 reads SGHAT; CDR2 reads FQNNGV. Methods used by the authors: Estimates of nucleated cell counts were drawn from the amplification of reference gene primers. TCRdb's table, derived via immunoSEQ multiplex PCR, lists solely in-frame clones and lacks some. The V and J calls and clone size come from that table; D and trimming were worked out from the DNA. Of about 130,000 clones in the sample, less than 90% were seen once. In this sample, this clone turned up a few times.

Sequenced material: peripheral blood. The receptor was isolated from a man older than 75 with active or convalescent COVID-19. The genes are TRBV11-2 and TRBJ2-1, with 11 nucleotides matching TRBD2. In nucleotides, the CDR3 is TGTGCCAGCAGCTTTTCCCCCTTACAACTAGCGGGGGCTTACAATGAGCAGTTCTTC. This sequence encodes CASSFSPLQLAGAYNEQFF.